These T cell receptor beta chains were read from a single sample in a study of blood T cells in healthy people across ages. TCRdb reprocessed the 5' RACE reads via MiXCR and lists one record per CDR3 protein. Of 1.5 million to 2 million distinct CDR3 sequences detected, about 49% appear once; the ten largest clones hold over 2%. The sequencing input was blood. Every receptor here comes from a middle-aged woman in good health. CDR3s include the opening cysteine and the closing phenylalanine or tryptophan. Each record gives: clone size, V gene, D gene, J gene, CDR3 protein, CDR3 DNA. D genes are given only for firm matches. Expanded clones get a size class; other rows say once, few or many, or leave the size out.

>NA|TRBV7-9|TRBD1|TRBJ2-7
CASSTNRDRSSYEQYF
TGTGCCAGCAGCACAAACCGGGACAGGAGCTCCTACGAGCAGTACTTC
>NA|TRBV16|TRBD1|TRBJ2-7
CASSQSDRGRREQYF
TGTGCCAGCAGCCAATCGGATAGGGGGCGACGTGAGCAGTACTTC
>NA|TRBV6-6|NA|TRBJ1-5
CASSYPGRSDQPQHF
TGTGCCAGCAGTTACCCAGGGAGGAGTGATCAGCCCCAGCATTTT
>NA|TRBV20-1|TRBD1|TRBJ2-4
CSAYTGTGATLAKNIQYF
TGCAGTGCCTATACCGGGACAGGGGCTACCCTAGCCAAAAACATTCAGTACTTC
>NA|TRBV20-1|TRBD1|TRBJ2-7
CSATDRGRPYEQYF
TGCAGTGCTACGGACAGGGGAAGGCCCTACGAGCAGTACTTC
>NA|TRBV7-2|TRBD2|TRBJ2-7
CASSLEAGGPREQYF
TGTGCCAGCAGCTTAGAGGCGGGAGGGCCTCGGGAGCAGTACTTC
>NA|TRBV20-1|TRBD1|TRBJ2-1
CSASTGGFYNEQFF
TGCAGTGCTAGCACAGGGGGATTCTACAATGAGCAGTTCTTC
>NA|TRBV4-3|TRBD1|TRBJ2-1
CASSQEGQAKGEQFF
TGCGCCAGCAGCCAAGAGGGACAGGCCAAGGGTGAGCAGTTCTTC
>NA|TRBV9|NA|TRBJ1-1
CASSVVLTTLNTEAFF
TGTGCCAGCAGCGTAGTATTGACAACCCTGAACACTGAAGCTTTCTTT
>NA|TRBV28|NA|TRBJ2-7
CASSFTLGTGEQYF
TGTGCCAGCAGTTTTACACTCGGGACCGGCGAGCAGTACTTC
>NA|TRBV12-3/TRBV12-4|NA|TRBJ1-5
CASSTELSQPQHF
TGTGCCAGCAGTACCGAACTCAGTCAGCCCCAGCATTTT
>NA|TRBV15|NA|TRBJ2-1
CATSRTPGGWDNEQFF
TGTGCCACCAGCAGAACCCCCGGGGGCTGGGACAATGAGCAGTTCTTC
>NA|TRBV29-1|NA|TRBJ2-7
CSAIIMNEQYF
TGCAGCGCCATAATAATGAATGAGCAGTACTTC
>NA|TRBV6-5|NA|TRBJ2-3
CASSYVGGTQYF
TGTGCCAGCAGTTACGTGGGGGGTACGCAGTATTTT
>few|TRBV11-2|TRBD1|TRBJ2-1
CASSARGLTQGNEQFF
TGTGCCAGCAGCGCCAGGGGGCTAACACAGGGAAATGAGCAGTTCTTC
>NA|TRBV16|NA|TRBJ1-2
CASSAKGVGGYTF
TGTGCCAGCAGTGCAAAAGGTGTCGGAGGCTACACCTTC
>NA|TRBV20-1|NA|TRBJ1-2
CSASLPTYGYTF
TGCAGTGCTAGCCTCCCCACCTATGGCTACACCTTC
>few|TRBV5-1|NA|TRBJ2-7
CASRLTYSSYEQYF
TGCGCCAGCAGGCTGACGTACAGCTCCTACGAGCAGTACTTC
>NA|TRBV12-3/TRBV12-4|TRBD2|TRBJ2-1
CASRRLAGGPYNEQFF
TGTGCCAGCAGAAGACTAGCGGGGGGGCCCTACAATGAGCAGTTCTTC
>NA|TRBV6-5|NA|TRBJ2-7
CASRRVAGDGEQYF
TGTGCCAGCAGACGGGTTGCCGGGGACGGCGAGCAGTACTTC
>NA|TRBV20-1|TRBD1|TRBJ1-5
CSAGNRDRGFSNQPQHF
TGCAGTGCTGGGAACCGGGACAGGGGGTTTAGCAATCAGCCCCAGCATTTT
>NA|TRBV7-2|TRBD1|TRBJ2-1
CVSSLRYRDRNEQFF
TGTGTCAGCAGCTTAAGGTACCGGGACAGAAATGAGCAGTTCTTC
>NA|TRBV6-4|NA|TRBJ2-3
CASREHNTDTQYF
TGTGCCAGCCGGGAACATAACACAGATACGCAGTATTTT
>few|TRBV27|TRBD1|TRBJ2-5
CASSPQTGKEQYF
TGTGCCAGCAGTCCTCAGACAGGGAAAGAGCAGTACTTC
>few|TRBV7-6|NA|TRBJ2-1
CASSPLGRSSSYNEQFF
TGTGCCAGCAGCCCTCTTGGACGGTCGAGCTCCTACAATGAGCAGTTCTTC
>once|TRBV12-3/TRBV12-4|TRBD1|TRBJ1-1
CASSRDSLNTEAFF
TGTGCCAGCAGTAGGGACAGCTTGAACACTGAAGCTTTCTTT
>NA|TRBV6-2/TRBV6-3|NA|TRBJ1-2
CASTRSGEDYGYTF
TGTGCCAGCACCAGGTCAGGGGAGGACTATGGCTACACCTTC
>NA|TRBV6-5|TRBD1|TRBJ1-2
CASIDRGNYGYTF
TGTGCCAGCATTGACAGGGGTAACTATGGCTACACCTTC
>once|TRBV11-1|NA|TRBJ1-2
CASSPIGAGIIGYTF
TGTGCCAGCAGCCCTATAGGAGCAGGGATCATCGGCTACACCTTC
>NA|TRBV5-1|NA|TRBJ1-6
CASGRDNYSPLHF
TGCGCCAGCGGAAGGGACAACTACTCACCCCTCCACTTT
>NA|TRBV20-1|NA|TRBJ2-6
CSAHGGTGSGADVLTF
TGCAGTGCCCACGGGGGGACAGGCTCTGGGGCCGACGTCCTGACTTTC
>NA|TRBV20-1|NA|TRBJ2-7
CSAPGHLQYEQYF
TGCAGTGCCCCGGGACACCTCCAGTACGAGCAGTACTTC
>NA|TRBV3-1|NA|TRBJ2-1
CASSQDLGQPYNEQFF
TGTGCCAGCAGCCAAGATTTAGGACAGCCTTACAATGAGCAGTTCTTC
>NA|TRBV18|NA|TRBJ1-4
CASSSGQRINEKLFF
TGTGCCAGCTCATCGGGGCAGCGGATAAATGAAAAACTGTTTTTT
>NA|TRBV24-1|NA|TRBJ2-1
CATGGVEQFF
TGTGCCACCGGGGGCGTCGAGCAGTTCTTC
>NA|TRBV24-1|TRBD1|TRBJ2-7
CATSGTGPGQAYEQYF
TGTGCCACCAGTGGAACAGGTCCGGGACAGGCCTACGAGCAGTACTTC
>NA|TRBV9|TRBD2|TRBJ2-4
CASSMGLAGKNIQYF
TGTGCCAGCAGCATGGGACTAGCGGGCAAAAACATTCAGTACTTC
>many|TRBV27|NA|TRBJ2-3
CASSGSGQNTDTQYF
TGTGCCAGCAGTGGCAGCGGACAAAACACAGATACGCAGTATTTT
>NA|TRBV2|NA|TRBJ2-7
CASSLSSCEQYF
TGTGCCAGCAGCCTAAGCTCCTGCGAGCAGTACTTC
>few|TRBV9|NA|TRBJ2-7
CASSPRLNSYEQYF
TGTGCCAGCAGCCCCAGACTGAACTCCTACGAGCAGTACTTC
>NA|TRBV20-1|NA|TRBJ2-5
CSAREGVLDEQYF
TGCAGTGCTAGAGAAGGAGTCTTGGATGAGCAGTACTTC
>once|TRBV28|TRBD2|TRBJ2-3
CASSTPSGGPTDTQYF
TGTGCCAGCAGTACGCCTAGCGGGGGGCCGACAGATACGCAGTATTTT
>many|TRBV12-3/TRBV12-4|TRBD1|TRBJ1-5
CASSRTGGNQPQHF
TGTGCCAGCAGCCGGACAGGGGGCAATCAGCCCCAGCATTTT